This T cell receptor (beta chain) derives from a study of blood T cell repertoires in COVID-19. Authors' analysis steps: Estimation of nucleated cell counts relied on the amplification of reference gene primers. The protocol was immunoSEQ multiplex PCR, while the TCRdb copy is restricted to in-frame clones and leaves out a portion. D and trimming come from the DNA, and the V and J calls and clone size come from that table. The sample has about 250,000 clones; approximately 92% are singletons. This CDR3 has 14 amino acids. Germline V gene data show CDR1 as MDHEN and CDR2 as SYDVKM. With 2 bases removed from V and 4 bases from J, the gap between germline ends came to 9 bases. The cohort comprised adults aged about 18 to 100 years residing in about 25 US areas.

This clonotype was obtained from a woman aged 18-29 years who had recovered from COVID-19. This rearrangement joins TRBV28 to TRBJ1-5; no definite D call. The sample taken for sequencing was PBMCs or T cells enriched from blood (not recorded which). The CDR3 protein is CASSLVVGNQPQHF. CDR3 DNA: TGTGCCAGCAGTTTAGTCGTCGGGAATCAGCCCCAGCATTTT.